Following are 3 T cell receptor beta chains from one sample sequenced in a study of CD8+ T cells in alopecia areata. Extracted RNA was reverse transcribed, and the resulting cDNA served as sequencing template. Clones were sequenced by immunoSEQ multiplex PCR, and TCRdb holds only the in-frame ones, with some missing. In the table there are 200,000 or so clones, approximately 61% of which are singletons. Sample: CD4+ T cells sorted from blood, taken at week 0. The receptors shown here come from a human donor with alopecia areata.

This sequence joins TRBV6-5 and TRBJ2-2, with D tentatively TRBD1 or TRBD2 (5 bases each). This CDR3 comprises 14 residues. Between the trimmed V and J ends, which lost 10 bases and 6 bases, there was a span of 18 bases. From germline, CDR1 is MNHEY and CDR2 SVGAGI. CDR3 DNA: TGTGCCACCTCGGGGTTGGCAGGGTCCGGGGAGCTGTTTTTT. It specifies CATSGLAGSGELFF.

The chain joins TRBV12-5 to TRBJ1-1; D is unresolved. The CDR3 runs 11 residues. The V gene's germline CDR1 is LGHNT and CDR2 FRNRAP. V lost 0 bases, J lost 10 bases, and 6 bases lay in between. This CDR3 reads CASGLVGRAFF. CDR3 sequence (DNA): TGTGCTAGTGGTTTGGTAGGGAGAGCTTTCTTT.

In this sample, this clone turned up once. Its ends do not fully match the called genes, so a read error is possible. The chain recombines TRBV7-9 with TRBJ2-6; 7 bases agree with TRBD2. The CDR3 consists of 15 residues. Germline CDR1 is SEHNR and CDR2 is FQNEAQ (reference sequence). The CDR3 sequence is CASSIAGSGANVLTF. The CDR3 DNA follows: TGTGCCAGCAGCATAGCGGGCTCCGGGGCCAACGTCCTGACTTTC.